This entry features one T cell receptor (beta chain) sequence. Its cognate antigen is unknown. The assay was immunoSEQ multiplex PCR, and TCRdb's table has in-frame clones only and misses some. There are some 140,000 clones in the sample; 91% occur only once, and 1.9% lies in the top ten. The sample is drawn from a study of T cell responses to AZD1222 COVID-19 vaccine. Regarding the study as a whole: Repertoire collection took place solely once the T cell response had peaked. Nearly half of spike-specific TCRs reportedly target unmutated variant regions.

From germline, CDR1 is LNHDA and CDR2 SQIVND (reference sequence). This CDR3 has 14 residues. Trimming cost V 6 bases and J 4 bases, with 15 bases left between them. Timing groups of about 4 and about 12 weeks for second doses were pooled. This chain uses TRBV19 with TRBJ1-2; D is unresolved. The specimen comprised peripheral blood, sampled 28 days after the second AZD1222 dose. The sequence was obtained from an adult who received the AZD1222 COVID-19 vaccine. The CDR3 loop is CASSSLDRLYGYTF. The CDR3 DNA reads as TGTGCCAGTAGCAGTCTAGACCGCCTCTATGGCTACACCTTC.